The TCR beta chain described here comes from a study of shared clonotypes between healthy human individuals. At the level of the study: A few men and a couple of women, aged 18 to 49, were donors.

Assay used: immunoSEQ multiplex PCR; TCRdb lists only in-frame clones, some missing. Of about 470,000 clones listed, 79% are singletons. The CDR3 is made up of 13 amino acids. Trimming pared 4 bases from V and 4 bases from J, leaving 11 bases between. Germline CDR1 and CDR2: MNHNY and SVGAGI (reference sequence). The TCR was taken from a woman in her thirties or forties in good health. Some clones in this sample may be carry-over from other donors' samples. Sequencing was performed on PBMCs. The chain has TRBV6-6 and TRBJ2-7; TRBD2 might be the D (6 bases). CDR3: CASSFGRSYEQYF. The CDR3 bases are TGTGCCAGCAGTTTCGGGAGAAGTTACGAGCAGTACTTC.